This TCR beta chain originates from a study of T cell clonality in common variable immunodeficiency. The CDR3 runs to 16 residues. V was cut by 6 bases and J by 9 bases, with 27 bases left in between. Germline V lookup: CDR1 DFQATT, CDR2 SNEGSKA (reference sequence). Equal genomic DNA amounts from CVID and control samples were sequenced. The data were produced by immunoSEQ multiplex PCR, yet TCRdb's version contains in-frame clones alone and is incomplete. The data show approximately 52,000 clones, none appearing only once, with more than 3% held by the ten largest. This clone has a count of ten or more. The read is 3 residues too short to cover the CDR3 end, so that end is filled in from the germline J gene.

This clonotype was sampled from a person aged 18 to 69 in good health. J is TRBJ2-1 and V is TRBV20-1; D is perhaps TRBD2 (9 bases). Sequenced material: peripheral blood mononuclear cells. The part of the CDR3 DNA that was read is TGCAGTGCGAACCCCAGGGGGCGGGAGGGCCACCGTGAG. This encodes CSANPRGREGHRE. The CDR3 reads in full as CSANPRGREGHREQFF.